This T cell receptor (beta chain) was recorded in a study of cytotoxic CD8 clonotypes in ibrutinib-treated CLL. Findings and caveats of the study: Among the clonotypes, public ones were uncommon and contracted or held stable on treatment. Baseline levels of clonality went above those of age-matched healthy donors and moved with circulating CD8+ T-cell counts.

Comment on this clone: Its antigen is as yet unknown.

Cryopreserved PBMCs provided around 2.2 micrograms of genomic DNA for the TCR beta libraries. This CDR3 region has 14 residues. Trimming removed 2 bases from V and 4 bases from J; junction bases left unmatched: 2. Per the germline V gene, CDR1 is MDHEN and CDR2 is SYDVKM. Data came from immunoSEQ multiplex PCR; TCRdb stores just in-frame clones and leaves some out. The table lists almost 85,000 clones, around 83% of them singletons. The chain combines TRBV28 with TRBJ2-7; TRBD2 aligns across 10 bases. This material consisted of PBMCs, taken before ibrutinib treatment. The receptor was derived from a human donor with chronic lymphocytic leukemia. The CDR3 sequence: CASSLTGLAYEQYF. CDR3 in DNA: TGTGCCAGCAGTTTAACGGGACTAGCGTACGAGCAGTACTTC.